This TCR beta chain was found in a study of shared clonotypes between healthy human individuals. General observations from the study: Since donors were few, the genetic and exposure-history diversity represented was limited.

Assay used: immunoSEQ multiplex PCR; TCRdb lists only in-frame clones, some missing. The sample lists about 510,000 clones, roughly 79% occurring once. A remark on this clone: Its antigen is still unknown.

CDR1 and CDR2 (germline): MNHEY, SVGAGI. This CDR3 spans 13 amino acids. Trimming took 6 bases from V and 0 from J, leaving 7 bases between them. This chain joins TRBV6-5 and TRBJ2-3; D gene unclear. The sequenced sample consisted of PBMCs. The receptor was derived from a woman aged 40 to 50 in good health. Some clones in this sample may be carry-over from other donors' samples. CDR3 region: CASRISSTDTQYF. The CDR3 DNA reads TGTGCCAGCAGGATCAGCAGCACAGATACGCAGTATTTT.